The sequence of this T cell receptor beta chain was determined in a study of blood T cell repertoires in COVID-19. Study overall: The United States, Italy and Spain provided the acute and convalescent COVID-19 samples. T cells, B-cell-depleted T cells, or PBMCs provided the cDNA or gDNA that served as material.

Original methodology: It was from reference gene primer amplification that nucleated cell counts were estimated. TCRdb's table, derived via immunoSEQ multiplex PCR, lists solely in-frame clones and lacks some. V and J calls plus clone size are reproduced from that table; the DNA served to infer D and trimming. The sample holds about 49,000 clones; approximately 85% are singletons and the top ten take around 2.8%. Germline CDR1 MDHEN, CDR2 SYDVKM. V dropped 3 bases and J dropped 4 bases, with 15 bases sitting between them. CDR3 length: 15 residues. This TCR came from a woman aged 60-75 years with acute or convalescent COVID-19. The gene calls are TRBV28 and TRBJ1-2; possibly TRBD1 for D (6 bases). The sample taken for sequencing was peripheral blood. CDR3 nucleotide sequence: TGTGCCAGCAGTTTCCCACGACAGGCCATCTATGGCTACACCTTC. Its translation: CASSFPRQAIYGYTF.